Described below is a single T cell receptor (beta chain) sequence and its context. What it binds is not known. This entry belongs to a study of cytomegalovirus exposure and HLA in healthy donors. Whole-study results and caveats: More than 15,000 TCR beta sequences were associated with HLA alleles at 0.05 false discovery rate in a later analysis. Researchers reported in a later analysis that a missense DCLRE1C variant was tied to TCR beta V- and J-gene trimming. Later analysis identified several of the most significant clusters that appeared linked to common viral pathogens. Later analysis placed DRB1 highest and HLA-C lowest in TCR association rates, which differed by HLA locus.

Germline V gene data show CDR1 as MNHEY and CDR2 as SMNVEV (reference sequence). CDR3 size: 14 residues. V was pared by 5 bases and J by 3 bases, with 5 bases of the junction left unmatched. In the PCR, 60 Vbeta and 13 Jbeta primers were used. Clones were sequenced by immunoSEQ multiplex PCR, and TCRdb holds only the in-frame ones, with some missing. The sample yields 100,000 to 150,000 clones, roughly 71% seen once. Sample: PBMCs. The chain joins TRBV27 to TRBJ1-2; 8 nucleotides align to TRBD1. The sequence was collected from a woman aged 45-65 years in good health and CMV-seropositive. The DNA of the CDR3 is TGTGCCAGCAGTCCGCAGGGGGCCCACTATGGCTACACCTTC. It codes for CASSPQGAHYGYTF.